Following are 23 T cell receptor beta chains from one sample sequenced in a study of CD8+ T cells in alopecia areata. After isolation, RNA underwent reverse transcription to generate cDNA as the sequencing template. Clones were read by immunoSEQ multiplex PCR, and TCRdb kept only the in-frame ones, dropping some. This table has roughly 190,000 clones, around three fifths appearing once. As to treatment: oral pan-JAK inhibitor, 5-10 mg twice daily. Specimen: CD4+ T cells sorted from blood, collected at approximately week 50, from a patient treated with tofacitinib. These receptors all come from a human donor with alopecia areata.

The chain links TRBV7-6 to TRBJ2-7; D uncertain. CDR1 SGHVS and CDR2 FNYEAQ come from the germline V gene. Trimming took 1 base from V and 0 from J, leaving 10 bases between them. The CDR3 contains 15 residues. CDR3 region: CASSLVGQNSYEQYF. The CDR3 bases are TGTGCCAGCAGCTTAGTGGGTCAGAACTCCTACGAGCAGTACTTC.

This clone was found a few times. The DNA of the CDR3 is TGCGCCAGCAGCCAAGAGGGAGCGAGACGGGGGGATACGCAGTATTTT. Protein sequence: CASSQEGARRGDTQYF. The chain uses TRBV4-1 and TRBJ2-3, with D possibly being TRBD2 (6 bases). The CDR3 length is 16 residues. From germline, CDR1 is MGHRA and CDR2 YSYEKL. Trimming removed 0 bases from V and 6 bases from J, with 16 bases in between.

The chain employs TRBV5-4 and TRBJ1-6; the D gene is possibly TRBD1 (6 bases). There are 15 residues in the CDR3. Deletions cut 4 bases from V and 8 bases from J, with 16 bases between. In germline, CDR1 is SGHNT, CDR2 YYREEE (reference sequence). In DNA, the CDR3 is TGTGCCAGCAGCCCCAGCCCGGACAGTTATTCACCCCTCCACTTT. This gives the protein CASSPSPDSYSPLHF.

For the CDR3, the DNA is TGTGCCTGGAGTGCCCACGGGGCCCTTAATGAAAAACTGTTTTTT. Its translation: CAWSAHGALNEKLFF. This chain uses TRBV30 with TRBJ1-4; tentatively, D is TRBD1 (5 bases). This CDR3 has 15 amino acids. Looked up from germline, CDR1 is GTSNPN and CDR2 is SVGIG (reference sequence). The V gene lost 1 base and the J gene lost 4 bases, with 13 bases spanning the gap.

The chain is built from TRBV25-1 and TRBJ2-5; D gene uncertain. The V end lost 9 bases, the J end lost 3 bases, and 17 bases lay between the germline ends. This CDR3 has 14 amino acids. CDR1 and CDR2 from the germline V gene are MGHDK and SYGVNS. CDR3 sequence reads: CASTTGSEEETQYF. The CDR3 region has the DNA TGTGCCAGTACTACTGGATCAGAGGAAGAGACCCAGTACTTC.

The V call is TRBV4-1, the J call TRBJ2-1; weak D call: TRBD1 (6 bases). Germline loops: CDR1 MGHRA, CDR2 YSYEKL. The CDR3 extends over 14 amino acids. V gave up 1 base and J gave up 4 bases, with 8 bases separating them. As DNA, the CDR3 is TGCGCCAGCAGCCAAGGAACAGGGTACAATGAGCAGTTCTTC. Its protein is CASSQGTGYNEQFF.

J is TRBJ2-3 and V is TRBV7-2; TRBD2 is a possible D gene (5 bases). CDR1 and CDR2 from the germline V gene are SGHTA and FQGNSA. There are 12 residues in the CDR3. V lost 6 bases to trimming and J lost 5 bases, with 9 bases between them. Here the CDR3 DNA reads TGTGCCAGCAGGACCGCGGGAGATACGCAGTATTTT. Amino acids: CASRTAGDTQYF.

The chain uses TRBV6-5 and TRBJ1-1; TRBD1 agrees at 9 bases. There are 15 residues in the CDR3. The germline V gene has CDR1 MNHEY and CDR2 SVGAGI. Losses at the gene ends were 2 bases for V and 5 bases for J; bases not matched to a gene: 6. The CDR3 is CASSYVGQGKTEAFF. For the CDR3, the DNA is TGTGCCAGCAGTTACGTCGGACAGGGGAAGACTGAAGCTTTCTTT.

The chain has TRBV6-1 and TRBJ2-7; 10 positions match TRBD1. Germline CDR1 reads MNHNS; CDR2 reads SASEGT. The CDR3 has 15 amino acids. The junction had 5 bases not matched to a gene; V was cut back by 3 bases and J by 3 bases. The CDR3: CASSDGQGVGYEQYF. The CDR3 DNA reads TGTGCCAGCAGTGACGGACAGGGGGTAGGCTACGAGCAGTACTTC.

This clone was found a few times. This chain uses TRBV11-1 with TRBJ1-3; 7 bases line up with TRBD1. Germline CDR1 is SGHAT and CDR2 is FQDESV (reference sequence). The CDR3 is 16 amino acids. Trimming at V came to 5 bases and at J to 3 bases, leaving 10 bases not matched to a gene. This CDR3 reads CASSPEGAQIGNTIYF. The CDR3, as DNA: TGTGCCAGCAGCCCGGAGGGGGCGCAGATTGGAAACACCATATATTTT.

J is TRBJ1-1 and V is TRBV29-1; D not resolved. V was pared by 3 bases and J by 4 bases, with 12 bases between. This CDR3 has 13 amino acids. Germline lookup yields CDR1 SQVTM and CDR2 ANQGSEA. CDR3 sequence (DNA): TGCAGCGTTGATGCAACCTGGGGCACTGAAGCTTTCTTT. Amino acids: CSVDATWGTEAFF. Full variable domain (rest looked up from reference TRBV29-1 and TRBJ1-1): SAVISQKPSRDICQRGTSLTIQCQVDSQVTMMFWYRQQPGQSLTLIATANQGSEATYESGFVIDKFPISRPNLTFSTLTVSNMSPEDSSIYLCSVDATWGTEAFFGQGTRLTVV.

This clone occurred a few times. The chain carries TRBV19 and TRBJ1-2; possibly TRBD1 for D (5 bases). Germline V gives CDR1 LNHDA, CDR2 SQIVND (reference sequence). The CDR3 spans 13 residues. V shed 7 bases and J shed 3 bases, with 12 bases lying between them. The CDR3 reads CASTPQGYYGYTF. DNA for the CDR3: TGTGCCAGTACCCCGCAGGGATACTATGGCTACACCTTC.

This clone occurred once. This chain links TRBV5-6 with TRBJ2-3, with 7 nucleotides matching TRBD1. V shed 5 bases and J 4 bases; nucleotides not matched to a gene: 7. This CDR3 has 14 residues. Germline V CDR1 and CDR2: SGHDT, YYEEEE. As DNA, the CDR3 is TGTGCCAGCAGACCCTCCCAGGGGGCAGATACGCAGTATTTT. Translating gives CASRPSQGADTQYF.

This sequence joins TRBV10-1 and TRBJ2-5; unclear D gene. CDR3 size: 14 residues. V shed 4 bases and J shed 5 bases, with 14 bases lying between them. Germline loops: CDR1 WNHNN, CDR2 SYGVQD (reference sequence). The CDR3, as DNA: TGCGCCAGCAGTGGGACGACTTCGAGGGAGACCCAGTACTTC. Protein sequence: CASSGTTSRETQYF.

The V gene is TRBV7-3, the J gene TRBJ2-1; unclear D gene. The CDR3 has 16 residues. Trimming shortened V by 4 bases and J by 5 bases, and 18 bases separated the two germline ends. In germline, CDR1 is SGHTA, CDR2 FQGTGA. As DNA, the CDR3 is TGTGCCAGCAGCTCTACGGGCCCGACTCGCCACAATGAGCAGTTCTTC. Its translation: CASSSTGPTRHNEQFF. Filled out from reference TRBV7-3 and TRBJ2-1, the complete variable domain reads GAGVSQTPSNKVTEKGKYVELRCDPISGHTALYWYRQSLGQGPEFLIYFQGTGAADDSGLPNDRFFAVRPEGSVSTLKIQRTERGDSAVYLCASSSTGPTRHNEQFFGPGTRLTVL.

CDR3 DNA: TGCAGCGTTGATGCCCGGGGTGGCTACACCTTC. Encoded protein: CSVDARGGYTF. This chain connects TRBV29-1 to TRBJ1-2; the D is unclear. Between the trimmed V and J ends, which lost 3 bases and 7 bases, there was a span of 9 bases. The CDR3 covers 11 residues. CDR1 is SQVTM, CDR2 ANQGSEA, per germline.

This chain links TRBV29-1 with TRBJ2-3; the D is unclear. The germline CDR1 and CDR2 sequences are SQVTM and ANQGSEA. This CDR3 contains 13 residues. Trimming took 4 bases from V and 4 from J, leaving 12 bases between them. CDR3 in amino acids: CSVGRHAADTQYF. CDR3 in DNA: TGCAGCGTTGGTCGACATGCCGCAGATACGCAGTATTTT.

Turning to this clone: This could be a read error, since a much larger clone is one nucleotide away. This sequence joins TRBV10-3 and TRBJ2-5, with D unclear. V was trimmed by 3 bases and J by 5 bases, leaving 4 bases between them. Germline assignment: CDR1 ENHRY and CDR2 SYGVKD. This CDR3 comprises 11 residues. CDR3 in amino acids: CAISDFETQYF. Here the CDR3 DNA reads TGTGCCATCAGTGATTTTGAGACCCAGTACTTC.

The chain recombines TRBV30 with TRBJ2-1, with no clear D. The germline V gene has CDR1 GTSNPN and CDR2 SVGIG (reference sequence). The V end was cut by 5 bases, the J end by 5 bases, with 10 bases between. The CDR3 consists of 12 residues. The CDR3 bases are TGTGCCTGGGGCTACGGCCACAATGAGCAGTTCTTC. Translation: CAWGYGHNEQFF.

The gene calls are TRBV18 and TRBJ1-4; D remains ambiguous. CDR1 is KGHSH, CDR2 LQKENI, per germline. The ends were cut back, 3 bases at V and 0 bases at J, with 8 bases in the middle. This CDR3 has 15 residues. The CDR3 loop is CASSPPLATNEKLFF. The CDR3 nucleotides read TGTGCCAGCTCACCTCCCCTCGCAACTAATGAAAAACTGTTTTTT.

The gene calls are TRBV6-5 and TRBJ1-1, with D possibly being TRBD1 (6 bases). CDR1 is MNHEY and CDR2 is SVGAGI in the germline V gene. CDR3 size: 12 residues. Trimming stripped 6 bases from V and 8 bases from J, with 13 bases between. The CDR3 reads CASSIPTGEAFF. The CDR3 nucleotides are TGTGCCAGCAGCATTCCAACAGGGGAAGCTTTCTTT.

The V and J genes are TRBV9 and TRBJ1-1; D gene unclear. The CDR3 is made up of 14 amino acids. V shed 4 bases and J shed 7 bases, with 17 bases lying between them. Looked up from germline, CDR1 is SGDLS and CDR2 is YYNGEE. The CDR3 sequence: CASSLTQRNHEAFF. The CDR3 DNA reads as TGTGCCAGCAGCCTAACACAGCGGAATCATGAAGCTTTCTTT.

As to this clone: This sample includes further DNA sequences coding for the same CDR3. The V call is TRBV29-1, the J call TRBJ1-1; D gene unclear. Germline loops: CDR1 SQVTM, CDR2 ANQGSEA. With 2 bases removed from V and 0 bases from J, the gap between germline ends came to 7 bases. This CDR3 has 13 amino acids. The CDR3 region is CSVERRLNTEAFF. CDR3 coding DNA: TGCAGCGTTGAAAGGCGGCTGAACACTGAAGCTTTCTTT.